Following are 4 T cell receptor beta chains from one sample sequenced in a study of blood T cell repertoires in COVID-19. Method: immunoSEQ multiplex PCR; TCRdb's copy keeps in-frame clones and lacks some. The repertoire has over 85,000 clones, about 85% of them found once; the top ten carry 2.5% to 3.5%. The sequenced material came from peripheral blood. The receptors derive from a woman of 80 years or more with COVID-19, enrolled during active disease.

The genes are TRBV18 and TRBJ2-7, with 7 bases lining up with TRBD2. With V trimmed by 2 bases and J by 3 bases, 13 bases remained unmatched. CDR3 length equals 17 residues. Per germline, CDR1 KGHSH and CDR2 LQKENI. CDR3 amino acids: CASSPNSRLASFYEQYF. In DNA, the CDR3 is TGTGCCAGCTCACCAAACAGTAGACTAGCCTCCTTCTACGAGCAGTACTTC.

The chain joins TRBV21-1 to TRBJ1-2; the D call TRBD1 from the table was never checked on the DNA. TRBV21-1 is listed as a pseudogene. The CDR3 runs to 18 residues. CDR3 bases: TGTGCCATCGAACTTAAGACGATACTACAGCGAGCTTGGGGCGGCTACACCTTC. It codes for CAIELKTILQRAWGGYTF.

V is TRBV10-1 and J is TRBJ2-4, with 7 bases identical to TRBD2. Germline assignment: CDR1 WNHNN and CDR2 SYGVQD (reference sequence). V trimming: 8 bases; J trimming: 5 bases; junction bases outside the gene matches: 3. The CDR3 loop spans 12 amino acids. Here the CDR3 reads CASGRAENIQYF. The CDR3 nucleotides read TGCGCCAGCGGGAGGGCGGAAAACATTCAGTACTTC.

The chain employs TRBV4-2 and TRBJ2-7, with TRBD1 matching over 9 bases. J lost 0 bases, V lost 4 bases, and 4 bases had no gene match. In germline, CDR1 is LGHNA, CDR2 YNFKEQ. There are 15 residues in the CDR3. The CDR3: CASSRQGDPSYEQYF. The CDR3 coding sequence is TGTGCCAGCAGCCGACAGGGGGATCCCTCCTACGAGCAGTACTTC.